The clone carrying this TCR beta chain appeared a few times. CD8+ and CD4+ T cells from blood underwent TCR beta sequencing. The multiple sclerosis control group was made up of treatment-naive patients with stable or active relapsing-remitting disease. RNA totalling about 0.45 to 1 ug underwent reverse transcription with random hexamers. Multiplex PCR with immunoSEQ amplified the TCR beta CDR3 across 54 Vbeta and 13 Jbeta. In TCRdb, the immunoSEQ multiplex PCR reads were re-called with MiXCR into one record per CDR3 protein. The table lists about 440,000 distinct CDR3 sequences, more than 70% of them singletons. This sample is drawn from a study of CD8 T cells in Susac syndrome. Looked up from germline, CDR1 is MNHEY and CDR2 is SVGAGI. The V segment lost 0 bases and the J segment 0 bases; nucleotides outside the gene matches: 4. The CDR3 is 16 residues long.

The chain carries TRBV6-5 and TRBJ2-7, with 8 bases that match TRBD1. This sequence originates from a human donor with multiple sclerosis. Sequenced sample: CD8+ T cells from PBMCs. CDR3 amino acids: CASSYSGQVSSYEQYF. CDR3 nucleotides: TGTGCCAGCAGTTACTCGGGACAGGTGAGCTCCTACGAGCAGTACTTC.